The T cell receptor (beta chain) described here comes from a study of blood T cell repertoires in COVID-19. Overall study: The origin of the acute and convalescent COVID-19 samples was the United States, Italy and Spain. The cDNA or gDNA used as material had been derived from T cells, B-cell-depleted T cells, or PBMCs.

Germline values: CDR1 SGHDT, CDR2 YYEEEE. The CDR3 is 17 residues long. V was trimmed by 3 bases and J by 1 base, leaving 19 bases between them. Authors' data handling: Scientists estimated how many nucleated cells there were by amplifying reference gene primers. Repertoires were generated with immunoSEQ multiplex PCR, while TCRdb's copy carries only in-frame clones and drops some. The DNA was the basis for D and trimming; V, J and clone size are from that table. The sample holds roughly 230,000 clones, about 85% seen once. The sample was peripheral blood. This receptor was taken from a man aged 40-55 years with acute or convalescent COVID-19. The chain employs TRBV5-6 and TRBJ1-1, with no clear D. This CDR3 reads CASSSGFVEMANTEAFF. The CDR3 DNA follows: TGTGCCAGCAGCTCGGGGTTTGTGGAAATGGCGAACACTGAAGCTTTCTTT.